Shown below are 17 T cell receptor beta chains from a single sample sequenced in a study of blood T cell repertoires in COVID-19. Libraries were prepared by immunoSEQ multiplex PCR; TCRdb keeps only in-frame clonotypes and omits some of them. This sample has around 250,000 clones, with roughly 83% found just once. The sequenced material came from peripheral blood. The receptor source for this set is a woman of 80 years or more with COVID-19, enrolled during active disease.

This clone was detected once. The CDR3 nucleotides are TGTGCCAGCTCACCAGGGGCTCAGGGATCAAATCAGCCCCAGCATTTT. Residues: CASSPGAQGSNQPQHF. The chain uses TRBV18 and TRBJ1-5; D possibly corresponds to TRBD1 (5 bases). Germline V gene lookup returns CDR1 KGHSH and CDR2 LQKENI. Trimming took 2 bases from V and 4 from J, leaving 15 bases between them. There are 16 residues in the CDR3.

CDR3 DNA sequence: TGTGCCAGCAGTGAACCGGGACAGCTTTCTTATGGCTACACCTTC. It specifies CASSEPGQLSYGYTF. The V gene is TRBV25-1, the J gene TRBJ1-2; 7 bases fit TRBD1. CDR3 length: 15 amino acids. With V trimmed by 2 bases and J by 5 bases, 8 bases remained unmatched. Germline V gene lookup returns CDR1 MGHDK and CDR2 SYGVNS.

This chain links TRBV19 with TRBJ1-5; possible D gene TRBD1, 6 bases. This CDR3 region has 12 residues. V gave up 6 bases and J gave up 7 bases, with 10 bases separating them. From germline, CDR1 is LNHDA and CDR2 SQIVND (reference sequence). CDR3 coding DNA: TGTGCCAGTAGGGCAGGGGACCAGCCCCAGCATTTT. As protein: CASRAGDQPQHF.

V usage is TRBV19 and J usage is TRBJ1-1; D is ambiguous. CDR3 length equals 14 residues. CDR1 LNHDA and CDR2 SQIVND come from the germline V gene (reference sequence). The V end was cut by 0 bases, the J end by 2 bases, with 7 bases between. CDR3 nucleotides: TGTGCCAGTAGTATAGACACATCTAACACTGAAGCTTTCTTT. This gives the protein CASSIDTSNTEAFF.

V and J are TRBV6-5 and TRBJ1-2, with D possibly TRBD1 on 6 matching bases. This CDR3 is 15 amino acids long. Germline V gene lookup returns CDR1 MNHEY and CDR2 SVGAGI. Deletions cut 5 bases from V and 2 bases from J, with 15 bases between. DNA for the CDR3: TGTGCCAGCAGTAAGGACAGACAATTCAACTATGGCTACACCTTC. It is translated as CASSKDRQFNYGYTF.

This clone was seen a single time. The rearrangement links TRBV29-1 to TRBJ1-5; 7 bases are a match to TRBD1. The CDR3 consists of 15 residues. Germline CDR1 is SQVTM and CDR2 is ANQGSEA. The ends lost 6 bases at V and 0 bases at J; junction bases unmatched: 8. CDR3 protein: CSVRMQGDSNQPQHF. The DNA of the CDR3 is TGCAGCGTCCGTATGCAGGGGGATAGCAATCAGCCCCAGCATTTT.

This sequence joins TRBV7-3 and TRBJ2-1; D is perhaps TRBD2 (5 bases). CDR3 length: 16 residues. Trimming took off 0 bases at V and 8 bases at J, with 17 bases between the two ends. The germline gives CDR1 SGHTA, CDR2 FQGTGA. DNA for the CDR3: TGTGCCAGCAGCTTAACTGGCCTAGCATCATCGCATGAGCAGTTCTTC. Amino acids: CASSLTGLASSHEQFF. The variable domain in full, completed from reference TRBV7-3 and TRBJ2-1, reads GAGVSQTPSNKVTEKGKYVELRCDPISGHTALYWYRQSLGQGPEFLIYFQGTGAADDSGLPNDRFFAVRPEGSVSTLKIQRTERGDSAVYLCASSLTGLASSHEQFFGPGTRLTVL.

This clone has only one observation. Other nucleotide sequences in the sample specify the same CDR3. V gene TRBV30 combines with J gene TRBJ1-5; possible D gene TRBD1, 6 bases. The CDR3 length is 13 residues. V lost 1 base and J lost 4, with 8 bases in between. Germline CDR1 GTSNPN, CDR2 SVGIG (reference sequence). The CDR3: CAWSEQGNQPQHF. CDR3 DNA sequence: TGTGCCTGGAGTGAACAGGGAAATCAGCCCCAGCATTTT.

The CDR3 nucleotides are TGTGCCAGCAGCTTAGTCAGGGGAGTCTCCTATAATTCACCCCTCCACTTT. Translated: CASSLVRGVSYNSPLHF. The V gene is TRBV7-2, the J gene TRBJ1-6, with D possibly TRBD1 on 6 matching bases. The CDR3 totals 17 residues. Per germline, CDR1 SGHTA and CDR2 FQGNSA. V gave up 1 base and J gave up 0 bases, with 10 bases separating them.

The rearrangement uses TRBV28 and TRBJ2-5, with TRBD2 matching over 7 bases. CDR3 length equals 14 residues. The germline CDR1 and CDR2 sequences are MDHEN and SYDVKM. J lost 4 bases, V lost 4 bases, and 6 bases had no gene match. Here the CDR3 DNA reads TGTGCCAGCAGTTCCGGACTAGGTTTAGAGACCCAGTACTTC. Amino acids: CASSSGLGLETQYF.

The V call is TRBV7-2, the J call TRBJ1-6, with D perhaps matching TRBD1 (5 bases). CDR1 SGHTA and CDR2 FQGNSA come from the germline V gene. The germline V and J ends were trimmed by 5 bases and 10 bases, with 18 bases remaining between them. The CDR3 is 15 residues long. This CDR3 reads CASSPQAGIGSPLHF. CDR3 bases: TGTGCCAGCAGCCCCCAGGCAGGGATAGGATCACCCCTCCACTTT.

The chain has TRBV7-8 and TRBJ2-5; the match to TRBD2 covers 8 bases. With V trimmed by 1 base and J by 4 bases, 11 bases remained unmatched. Germline V gene data show CDR1 as SGHVS and CDR2 as FQNEAQ. This CDR3 comprises 17 residues. CDR3 nucleotides: TGTGCCAGCAGCTTAGTCTCGGGCGGGGGGCGAGGAGAGACCCAGTACTTC. Amino acid sequence: CASSLVSGGGRGETQYF.

This chain joins TRBV3-1 (or the pseudogene TRBV3-2) and TRBJ1-1; D not certain. Germline loops: CDR1 LGHDT, CDR2 YNNKEL (reference sequence). V was shortened by 5 bases and J by 4 bases, with 17 bases between the two germline ends. The length of the CDR3 is 15 residues. CDR3 nucleotides: TGTGCCAGCAGCGTTTGGGCCCAAACGGCCACTGAAGCTTTCTTT. This codes for CASSVWAQTATEAFF.

This clone was observed a single time. The chain couples TRBV28 to TRBJ1-3; weak D call: TRBD1 (6 bases). V shed 8 bases and J shed 7 bases, with 15 bases lying between them. Germline values: CDR1 MDHEN, CDR2 SYDVKM. The CDR3 has 13 residues. Here the CDR3 DNA reads TGTGCCAGCGGCCAGGGGAAGGATAACACCATATATTTT. Residues: CASGQGKDNTIYF.

CDR3 loop: CAARTGGNEKLFF. In DNA form, the CDR3 reads TGTGCCGCCAGGACAGGGGGTAATGAAAAACTGTTTTTT. The chain uses TRBV19 and TRBJ1-4, with TRBD1 identical over 10 bases. Germline V gene lookup returns CDR1 LNHDA and CDR2 SQIVND (reference sequence). The V gene end was trimmed by 11 bases and the J gene end by 4 bases; junction bases not matched to a gene: 4. This CDR3 is built from 13 residues.

The rearrangement joins TRBV2 to TRBJ2-5, with 10 bases aligning to TRBD2. The J segment lost 5 bases and the V segment lost 5 bases, leaving 8 bases of the junction unmatched. This CDR3 has 15 amino acids. Germline lookup yields CDR1 SNHLY and CDR2 FYNNEI. The CDR3: CASSPGLAGVETQYF. The CDR3, as DNA: TGTGCCAGCAGTCCGGGGCTAGCGGGGGTTGAGACCCAGTACTTC.

This clone was found once. The V gene is TRBV7-2, the J gene TRBJ2-1; 10 bases line up with TRBD2. The CDR3 is 15 amino acids. Trimming at V came to 1 base and at J to 6 bases, leaving 3 bases not matched to a gene. Germline lookup yields CDR1 SGHTA and CDR2 FQGNSA. CDR3 loop: CASSLVAGGGNEQFF. CDR3 bases: TGTGCCAGCAGCTTAGTAGCGGGGGGCGGCAATGAGCAGTTCTTC.